These T cell receptor beta chains were read from a single sample in a study of blood T cell repertoires in COVID-19. The table came from immunoSEQ multiplex PCR; TCRdb's copy has only in-frame clones and leaves some out. The sample yields roughly 63,000 clones, 80% to 90% seen once. The sequenced sample consisted of peripheral blood. These receptors originate from a man aged 45-65 years with active COVID-19. The CDR3 runs from the conserved cysteine through the conserved F or W. The order of the fields is clone size, D gene, J gene, V gene, CDR3 length, CDR3 protein, CDR3 DNA. A D gene is named only where the DNA matches it firmly. Expanded clones get a size class; other rows say once, few or many, or leave the size out.

abundance: .; d_gene: TRBD1; j_gene: TRBJ2-7; v_gene: TRBV6-5; len: 13; CDR3aa: CASKGDRLREQYF; CDR3nt: TGTGCCAGCAAGGGGGACAGACTCCGCGAGCAGTACTTC
abundance: once; d_gene: .; j_gene: TRBJ2-7; v_gene: TRBV6-5; len: 14; CDR3aa: CASSYAQGGYEQYF; CDR3nt: TGTGCCAGCAGTTACGCTCAGGGGGGCTACGAGCAGTACTTC
abundance: .; d_gene: .; j_gene: TRBJ2-5; v_gene: TRBV7-9; len: 14; CDR3aa: CASSLNLGGETQYF; CDR3nt: TGTGCCAGCAGCTTGAATTTGGGAGGCGAGACCCAGTACTTC
abundance: .; d_gene: TRBD1; j_gene: TRBJ2-3; v_gene: TRBV9; len: 16; CDR3aa: CASSPLRQGHTDTQYF; CDR3nt: TGTGCCAGCAGCCCCCTCCGACAGGGCCACACAGATACGCAGTATTTT
abundance: .; d_gene: TRBD2; j_gene: TRBJ2-7; v_gene: TRBV7-2; len: 15; CDR3aa: CASSYRSGSQYEQYF; CDR3nt: TGTGCCAGCAGCTACAGAAGCGGGAGCCAATACGAGCAGTACTTC
abundance: .; d_gene: TRBD1; j_gene: TRBJ2-2; v_gene: TRBV5-1; len: 15; CDR3aa: CASSPQTGLGGELFF; CDR3nt: TGCGCCAGCAGCCCCCAGACAGGGTTGGGCGGGGAGCTGTTTTTT
abundance: .; d_gene: .; j_gene: TRBJ1-5; v_gene: TRBV5-5; len: 14; CDR3aa: CASSFELINQPQHF; CDR3nt: TGTGCCAGCAGCTTTGAACTGATCAATCAGCCCCAGCATTTT
abundance: .; d_gene: TRBD1; j_gene: TRBJ2-1; v_gene: TRBV10-3; len: 16; CDR3aa: CAISESPGQGASEQFF; CDR3nt: TGTGCCATCAGTGAGTCCCCGGGACAGGGGGCGTCTGAGCAGTTCTTC
abundance: .; d_gene: .; j_gene: TRBJ1-2; v_gene: TRBV5-1; len: 15; CDR3aa: CASSEYQAGLGGYTF; CDR3nt: TGCGCCAGCAGCGAGTACCAAGCAGGTCTCGGAGGCTACACCTTC
abundance: .; d_gene: TRBD2; j_gene: TRBJ2-2; v_gene: TRBV7-2; len: 14; CDR3aa: CASSPRTRSGELFF; CDR3nt: TGTGCCAGCAGCCCGCGGACTAGATCCGGGGAGCTGTTTTTT
abundance: .; d_gene: .; j_gene: TRBJ1-2; v_gene: TRBV12-3/TRBV12-4; len: 13; CDR3aa: CAIRDTEALGYTF; CDR3nt: TGTGCCATCCGGGACACTGAGGCGCTTGGCTACACCTTC